The clone carrying this TCR beta chain appeared a few times. Responders labeled with CFSE (approximately 200,000) were plated with approximately 200,000 irradiated, violet-dye-labeled stimulators. Repertoires were generated with immunoSEQ multiplex PCR, while TCRdb's copy carries only in-frame clones and drops some. The sample holds more than 15,000 clones, approximately 38% seen once. This entry is derived from a study of graft-versus-host responses after intestinal transplantation. Losses at the gene ends were 3 bases for V and 13 bases for J; bases not matched to a gene: 8. Germline CDR1 is KGHSH and CDR2 is LQKENI. This CDR3 has 14 amino acids.

The receptor's source is a human patient who received an intestinal transplant. Sequencing was performed on alloreactive CD8+ T cells from a mixed lymphocyte reaction culture, taken before intestinal transplant. Subset: CFSE-low proliferating T cells sorted from roughly six-day pre-transplant mixed lymphocyte reaction (GvH or HvG direction). The chain combines TRBV18 with TRBJ2-6; 8 positions agree with TRBD2. The CDR3 region is CASSPTRGAKVLTF. CDR3 DNA sequence: TGTGCCAGCTCACCCACGCGGGGGGCAAAAGTCCTGACTTTC.